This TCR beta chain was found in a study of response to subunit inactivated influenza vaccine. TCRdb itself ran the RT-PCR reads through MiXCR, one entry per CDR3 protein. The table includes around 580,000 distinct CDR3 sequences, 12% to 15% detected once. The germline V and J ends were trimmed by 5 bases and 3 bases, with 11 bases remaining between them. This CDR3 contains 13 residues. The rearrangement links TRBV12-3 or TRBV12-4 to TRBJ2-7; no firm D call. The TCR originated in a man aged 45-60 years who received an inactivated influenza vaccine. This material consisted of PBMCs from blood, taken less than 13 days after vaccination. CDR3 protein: CASSGNSDYEQYF. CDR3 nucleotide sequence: TGTGCCAGCAGTGGTAACAGCGACTACGAGCAGTACTTC.